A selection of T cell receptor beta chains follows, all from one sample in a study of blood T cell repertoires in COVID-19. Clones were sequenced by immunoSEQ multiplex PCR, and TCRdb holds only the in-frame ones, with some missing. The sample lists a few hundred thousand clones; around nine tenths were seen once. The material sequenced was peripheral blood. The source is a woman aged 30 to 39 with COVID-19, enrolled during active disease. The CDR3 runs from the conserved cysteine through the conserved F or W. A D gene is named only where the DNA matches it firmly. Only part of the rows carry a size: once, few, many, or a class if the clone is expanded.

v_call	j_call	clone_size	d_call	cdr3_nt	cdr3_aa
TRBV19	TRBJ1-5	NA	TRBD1	TGTGCCAGTAGTGGGACAGGGGGGGGATATAGCAATCAGCCCCAGCATTTT	CASSGTGGGYSNQPQHF
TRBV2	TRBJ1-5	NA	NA	TGTGCCACCCAGAGGGAAGCAGATCAGCCCCAGCATTTT	CATQREADQPQHF
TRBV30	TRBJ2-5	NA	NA	TGTGCCTGGAACCTAGGTAGGGGAGAGACCCAGTACTTC	CAWNLGRGETQYF
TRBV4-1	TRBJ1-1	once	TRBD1	TGCGCCAGCAGCCACATGACAGGGGGGAATGAAGCTTTCTTT	CASSHMTGGNEAFF
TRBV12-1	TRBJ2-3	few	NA	TGTGCCAGCAGCTCACCGGGACTAGCGGGAGCCGTCGGGGGTACAGATACGCAGTATTTT	CASSSPGLAGAVGGTDTQYF
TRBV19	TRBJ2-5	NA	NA	TGTGCCAGTAGTCCTAGGACAGAAGAGACCCAGTACTTC	CASSPRTEETQYF
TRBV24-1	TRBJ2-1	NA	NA	TGTGCCACCAGTGTTCGGGGAGGGGGGCCATACAATGAGCAGTTCTTC	CATSVRGGGPYNEQFF
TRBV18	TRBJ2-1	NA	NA	TGTGCCAGCTCACGGGGGCTACTCAATGAGCAGTTCTTC	CASSRGLLNEQFF
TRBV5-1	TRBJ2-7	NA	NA	TGCGCCAGCAGTACCCCGACAGAGGTAGGCGAGCAGTACTTC	CASSTPTEVGEQYF
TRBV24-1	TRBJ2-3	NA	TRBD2	TGTGCCACCAGTGGGACTAGCGGGGCGGGTACGCAGTATTTT	CATSGTSGAGTQYF
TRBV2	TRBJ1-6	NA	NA	TGTGCCAGCAGTGTGGAGGGGACCCCCTATAATTCACCCCTCCACTTT	CASSVEGTPYNSPLHF
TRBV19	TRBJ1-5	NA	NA	TGTGCCAGTAGTATTCAGGTGGATCAGCCCCAGCATTTT	CASSIQVDQPQHF
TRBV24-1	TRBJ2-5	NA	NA	TGTGCCACCAGTGATCCGACTACTCAAGAGACCCAGTACTTC	CATSDPTTQETQYF
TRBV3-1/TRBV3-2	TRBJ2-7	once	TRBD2	TGTGCCAGCAGCCAAGGATTGACTAGCGGGAGTGGTAACGAGCAGTACTTC	CASSQGLTSGSGNEQYF
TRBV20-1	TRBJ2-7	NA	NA	TGCAGTGCTAGTTGGGGGCCAACCTACGAGCAGTACTTC	CSASWGPTYEQYF
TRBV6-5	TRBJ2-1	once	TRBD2	TGTGCCAGCAACCTAGCGGACTACAATGAGCAGTTCTTC	CASNLADYNEQFF
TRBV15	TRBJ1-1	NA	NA	TGTGCCACCACCGAGGGCCCTGAAGCTTTCTTT	CATTEGPEAFF
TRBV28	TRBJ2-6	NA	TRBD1	TGTGCCAGCAGCACCGACAGGGCTGGGGCCAACGTCCTGACTTTC	CASSTDRAGANVLTF
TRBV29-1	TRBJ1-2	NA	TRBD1	TGCAGCGTCGGACAGGGGGCCGCTAACTATGGCTACACCTTC	CSVGQGAANYGYTF
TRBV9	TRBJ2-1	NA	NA	TGTGCCAGCAGCCCCGGGACTCTCGTCAATGAGCAGTTCTTC	CASSPGTLVNEQFF
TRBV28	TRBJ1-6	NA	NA	TGTGCCAGCAGCATCTGGGGAGGATACTCACCCCTCCACTTT	CASSIWGGYSPLHF
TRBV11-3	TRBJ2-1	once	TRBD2	TGTGCCGGCAGCCTAGGTAGCGGGAGGAATGAGCAGTTCTTC	CAGSLGSGRNEQFF
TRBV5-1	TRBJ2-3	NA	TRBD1	TGCGCCAGCAGCCCGGGGGACAGGGGGAGCACAGATACGCAGTATTTT	CASSPGDRGSTDTQYF
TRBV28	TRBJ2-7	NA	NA	TGTGCCAGCAGTTCAGGGGTTCACGAGCAGTACTTC	CASSSGVHEQYF
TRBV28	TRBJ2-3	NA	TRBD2	TGTGCCAGCAGTTTATGGCTAGCGGGATCGACAGATACGCAGTATTTT	CASSLWLAGSTDTQYF
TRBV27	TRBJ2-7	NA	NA	TGTGCCAGCAGTACTTATTCCGGGGACGAGCAGTACTTC	CASSTYSGDEQYF
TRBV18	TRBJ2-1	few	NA	TGTGCCAGCTCCCGGGGACAAAACAATGAGCAGTTCTTC	CASSRGQNNEQFF
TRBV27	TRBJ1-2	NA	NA	TGTGCCAGCAGTTTCCTCGCGGGCCGGGGCTACACCTTC	CASSFLAGRGYTF
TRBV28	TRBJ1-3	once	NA	TGTGCCAGCAGTTCCTGGGGAGGGTCGGCTGGAAACACCATATATTTT	CASSSWGGSAGNTIYF
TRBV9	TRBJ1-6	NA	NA	TGTGCCAGCAGCGACCGGAATCTGGGGAGTTCACCCCTCCACTTT	CASSDRNLGSSPLHF
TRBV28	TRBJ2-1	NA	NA	TGTGCCAGCAGTTTTGTTCGCGGGCACAATGAGCAGTTCTTC	CASSFVRGHNEQFF
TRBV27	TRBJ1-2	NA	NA	TGTGCCAGCAGTCTCAGGGTAGGCTATGGCTACACCTTC	CASSLRVGYGYTF
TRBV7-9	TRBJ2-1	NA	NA	TGTGCCAGCAGCTTCGGCGGGCCATACGGTGAGTTCTTC	CASSFGGPYGEFF
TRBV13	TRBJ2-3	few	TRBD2	TGTGCCAGCAGCTCCGAGACTAGCGGGAGAGGCACAGATACGCAGTATTTT	CASSSETSGRGTDTQYF
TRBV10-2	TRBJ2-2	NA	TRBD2	TGCGCCAGCAGAGTCCCCGGGAGGGCGACCGGGGAGCTGTTTTTT	CASRVPGRATGELFF
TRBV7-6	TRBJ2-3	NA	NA	TGTGCCAGCAGCTCCCGAGACACAGATACGCAGTATTTT	CASSSRDTDTQYF
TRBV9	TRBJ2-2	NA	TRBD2	TGTGCCAGCAGCGTAGGCGGGAGGGCCGTTACCGGGGAGCTGTTTTTT	CASSVGGRAVTGELFF
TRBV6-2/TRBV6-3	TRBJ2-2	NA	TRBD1	TGTGCCAGCAGTACTGGGGACAGGGCGTATGCCGGGGAGCTGTTTTTT	CASSTGDRAYAGELFF
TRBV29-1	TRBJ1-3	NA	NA	TGCAGCGTTGACCAGGGGGGAAACACCATATATTTT	CSVDQGGNTIYF
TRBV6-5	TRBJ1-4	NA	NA	TGTGCCAGCAGTTACGACCTGCGGGGTGAAAAACTGTTTTTT	CASSYDLRGEKLFF
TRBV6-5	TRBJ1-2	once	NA	TGTGCCAGCAGTTACTCGATTGGCAGTGGCTATGGCTACACCTTC	CASSYSIGSGYGYTF
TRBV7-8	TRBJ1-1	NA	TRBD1	TGTGCCAGCAGCCCTCGGACAGGGAACACTGAAGCTTTCTTT	CASSPRTGNTEAFF
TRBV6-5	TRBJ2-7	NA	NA	TGTGCCAGCAGTTACTCCCGAGACAATTCCTACGAGCAGTACTTC	CASSYSRDNSYEQYF
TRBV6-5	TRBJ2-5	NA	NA	TGTGCCACCCGTATACAAGAGACCCAGTACTTC	CATRIQETQYF
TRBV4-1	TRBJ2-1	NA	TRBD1	TGCGCCAGCAGCCAAGATCCCGGGACAGGGTTTAATGAGCAGTTCTTC	CASSQDPGTGFNEQFF
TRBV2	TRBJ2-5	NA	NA	TGTGCCAGCAGTGAAGAAGGAGCCGAGACCCAGTACTTC	CASSEEGAETQYF
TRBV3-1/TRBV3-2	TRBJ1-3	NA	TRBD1	TGTGCCAGCAGCCAACGGGGACAGCGAACTGATGCCATATATTTT	CASSQRGQRTDAIYF
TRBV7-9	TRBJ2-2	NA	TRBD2	TGTGCCAGCAGACGTACCGGGACTAGCAGAACCACCGGGGAGCTGTTTTTT	CASRRTGTSRTTGELFF
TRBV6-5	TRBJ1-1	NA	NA	TGTGCCAGCAGTTACGGAGCGGCGAACACTGAAGCTTTCTTT	CASSYGAANTEAFF
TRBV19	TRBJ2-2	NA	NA	TGTGCCAGTAGTACGACCCTCAGGGGTATTTTCACCGGGGAGCTGTTTTTT	CASSTTLRGIFTGELFF
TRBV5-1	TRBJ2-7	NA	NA	TGCGCCAGCAGCGATCACCTAGGCTCCTACGAGCAGTACTTC	CASSDHLGSYEQYF
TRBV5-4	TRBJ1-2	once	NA	TGTGCCAGCAGCTTGACTGACAGCTATGGCTACACCTTC	CASSLTDSYGYTF
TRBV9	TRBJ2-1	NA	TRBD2	TGTGCCAGCGGGGCTAGCGGGGGAGGGGACAATGAGCAGTTCTTC	CASGASGGGDNEQFF
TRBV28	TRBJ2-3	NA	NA	TGTGCCAGCAGTTTAGGAGCGGACCCAGATACGCAGTATTTT	CASSLGADPDTQYF
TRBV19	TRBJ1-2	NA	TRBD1	TGTGCCAGTACGGGACAGGGGGCGCGAGCGTATGGCTACACCTTC	CASTGQGARAYGYTF
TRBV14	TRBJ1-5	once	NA	TGTGCCAGCAGCCCCGAGGGTGGCGATCAGCCCCAGCATTTT	CASSPEGGDQPQHF
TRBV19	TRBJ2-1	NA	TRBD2	TGTGCCAGTAGTATAGATACTAGCGGGCTGCAGGAGCAGTTCTTC	CASSIDTSGLQEQFF
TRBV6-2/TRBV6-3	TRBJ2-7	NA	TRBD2	TGTGCCAGCAGTTACTCCGGACTAGCGGGAGTGAGTGAGCAGTACTTC	CASSYSGLAGVSEQYF
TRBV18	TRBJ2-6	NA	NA	TGTGCCAGCTCACCACTTAGAGAGGTCAGACCTGGGGCCAACGTCCTGACTTTC	CASSPLREVRPGANVLTF